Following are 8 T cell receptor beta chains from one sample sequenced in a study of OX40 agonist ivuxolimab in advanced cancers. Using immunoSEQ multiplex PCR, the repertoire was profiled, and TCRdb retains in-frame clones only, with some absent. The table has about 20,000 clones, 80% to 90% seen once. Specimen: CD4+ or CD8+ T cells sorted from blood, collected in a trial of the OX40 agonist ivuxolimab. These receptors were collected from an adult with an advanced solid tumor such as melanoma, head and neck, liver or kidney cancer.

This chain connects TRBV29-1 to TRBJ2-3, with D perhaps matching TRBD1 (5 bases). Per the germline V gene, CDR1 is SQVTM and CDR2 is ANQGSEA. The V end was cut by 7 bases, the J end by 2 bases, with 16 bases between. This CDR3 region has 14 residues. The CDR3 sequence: CSALGWGYTDTQYF. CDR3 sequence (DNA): TGCAGCGCCCTTGGCTGGGGCTACACAGATACGCAGTATTTT.

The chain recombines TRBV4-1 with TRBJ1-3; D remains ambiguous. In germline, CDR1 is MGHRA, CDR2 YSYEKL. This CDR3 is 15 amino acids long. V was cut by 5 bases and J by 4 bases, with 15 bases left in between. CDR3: CASSSYHGSGNTIYF. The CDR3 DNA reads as TGCGCCAGCAGCTCGTATCACGGGTCCGGAAACACCATATATTTT.

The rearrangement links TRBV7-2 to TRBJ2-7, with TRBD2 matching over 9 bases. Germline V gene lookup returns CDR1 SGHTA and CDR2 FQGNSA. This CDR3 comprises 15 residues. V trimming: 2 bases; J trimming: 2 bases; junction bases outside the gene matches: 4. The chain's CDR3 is CASSLSSGIAYEQYF. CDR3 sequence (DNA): TGTGCCAGCAGCTTATCTAGCGGGATAGCCTACGAGCAGTACTTC.

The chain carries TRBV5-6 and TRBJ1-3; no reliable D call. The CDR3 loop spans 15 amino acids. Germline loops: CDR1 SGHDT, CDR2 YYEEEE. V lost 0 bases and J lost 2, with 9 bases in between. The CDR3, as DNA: TGTGCCAGCAGCTTGGAGGTGGGTGCTGGAAACACCATATATTTT. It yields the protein CASSLEVGAGNTIYF.

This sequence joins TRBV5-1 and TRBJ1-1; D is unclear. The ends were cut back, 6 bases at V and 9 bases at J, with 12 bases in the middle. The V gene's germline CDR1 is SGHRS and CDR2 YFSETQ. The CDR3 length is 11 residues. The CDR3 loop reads CASTLGVKAFF. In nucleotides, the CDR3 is TGCGCCAGCACACTTGGGGTGAAAGCTTTCTTT.

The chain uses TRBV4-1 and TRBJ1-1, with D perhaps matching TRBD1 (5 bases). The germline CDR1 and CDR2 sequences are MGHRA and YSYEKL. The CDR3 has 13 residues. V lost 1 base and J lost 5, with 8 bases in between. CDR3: CASSQGGWTEAFF. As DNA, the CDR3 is TGCGCCAGCAGCCAAGGGGGCTGGACTGAAGCTTTCTTT.

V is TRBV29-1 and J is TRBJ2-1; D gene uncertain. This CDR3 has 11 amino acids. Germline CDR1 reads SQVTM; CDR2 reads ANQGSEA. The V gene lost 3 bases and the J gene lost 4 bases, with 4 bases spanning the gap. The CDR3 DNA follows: TGCAGCGTTGAGGTGTACAATGAGCAGTTCTTC. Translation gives CSVEVYNEQFF.

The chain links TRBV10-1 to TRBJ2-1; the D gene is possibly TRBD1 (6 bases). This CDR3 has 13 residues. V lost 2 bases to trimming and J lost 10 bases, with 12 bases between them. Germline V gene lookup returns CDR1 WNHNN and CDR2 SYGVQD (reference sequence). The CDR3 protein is CASSEAGTREQFF. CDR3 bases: TGCGCCAGCAGTGAGGCCGGGACAAGAGAGCAGTTCTTC.